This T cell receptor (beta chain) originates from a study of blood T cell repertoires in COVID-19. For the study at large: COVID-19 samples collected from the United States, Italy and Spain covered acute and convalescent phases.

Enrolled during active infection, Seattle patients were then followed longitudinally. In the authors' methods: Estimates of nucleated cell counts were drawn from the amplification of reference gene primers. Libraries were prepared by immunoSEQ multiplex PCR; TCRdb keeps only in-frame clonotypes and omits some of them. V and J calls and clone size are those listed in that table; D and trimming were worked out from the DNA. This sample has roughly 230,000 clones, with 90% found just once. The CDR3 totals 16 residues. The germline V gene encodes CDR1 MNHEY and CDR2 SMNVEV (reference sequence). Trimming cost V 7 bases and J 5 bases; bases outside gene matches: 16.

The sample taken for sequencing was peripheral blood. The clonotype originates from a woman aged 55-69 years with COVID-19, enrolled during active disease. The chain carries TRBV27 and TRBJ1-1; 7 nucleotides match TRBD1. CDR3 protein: CASKVRQGGLGTEAFF. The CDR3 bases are TGTGCCAGCAAAGTCCGACAGGGTGGCCTAGGAACTGAAGCTTTCTTT.